A selection of T cell receptor beta chains follows, all from one sample in a study of shared clonotypes between healthy human individuals. The data were produced by immunoSEQ multiplex PCR, yet TCRdb's version contains in-frame clones alone and is incomplete. This sample carries 190,000 or so clones, approximately 70% of them seen once, and the ten largest clones take 8% to 13%. Sequencing was performed on memory CD4+ T cells sorted from blood. These receptors all stem from a man younger than 45 in good health. Each CDR3 is given with its conserved first and last residue. D genes are given only for firm matches. A clone size is listed for some rows: how often the clone was seen (once, few, many), or a class if it is expanded.

TRBV4-2	NA	13	NA	TRBJ2-7	TGTGCCAGCAGCCAGGGACTTTCCTACGAGCAGTACTTC	CASSQGLSYEQYF
TRBV7-8	NA	14	NA	TRBJ2-5	TGTGCCAGCAGGACGGGCCAGTACCAAGAGACCCAGTACTTC	CASRTGQYQETQYF
TRBV7-8	NA	15	NA	TRBJ2-5	TGTGCCAGCAGCTTAGAGTCCCGGGGTCGAGAGACCCAGTACTTC	CASSLESRGRETQYF
TRBV7-2	NA	14	NA	TRBJ1-4	TGTGCCAGCAGCACAGGACTTTCTAATGAAAAACTGTTTTTT	CASSTGLSNEKLFF
TRBV1	NA	19	NA	TRBJ2-3	TGCACCAGCAGCCAAGATCTTCCCCGGACTAGAGTCGTCACAGATACGCAGTATTTT	CTSSQDLPRTRVVTDTQYF
TRBV5-1	NA	16	TRBD1	TRBJ1-1	TGCGCCAGCAGCCAAACCCCTGGACAGGAGAACACTGAAGCTTTCTTT	CASSQTPGQENTEAFF
TRBV7-6	many	14	NA	TRBJ2-1	TGTGCCAGCAGCTCTGGGCCCTCCTACAATGAGCAGTTCTTC	CASSSGPSYNEQFF
TRBV6-6	NA	12	NA	TRBJ1-1	TGTGCCACCGCGGAGGGAAGGACTGAAGCTTTCTTT	CATAEGRTEAFF
TRBV28	few	16	TRBD1	TRBJ1-4	TGTGCCAGCAGTGAGACAGGGGGCGCGACTAATGAAAAACTGTTTTTT	CASSETGGATNEKLFF
TRBV13	NA	11	NA	TRBJ2-3	TGTGCCAGCACCCGCACAGATACGCAGTATTTT	CASTRTDTQYF
TRBV2	NA	11	NA	TRBJ2-7	TGTGCCAGCAGGCTAGAGTACGAGCAGTACTTC	CASRLEYEQYF
TRBV5-4	NA	14	NA	TRBJ2-7	TGTGCCAGCAGCTTTCAACAGGCCCCCTACGAGCAGTACTTC	CASSFQQAPYEQYF
TRBV11-2	few	15	NA	TRBJ1-2	TGTGCCAGCATCCCTTCAGGGACACCTAACTATGGCTACACCTTC	CASIPSGTPNYGYTF
TRBV5-4	few	17	TRBD2	TRBJ2-2	TGTGCCAGCAGCTCCGACGCGGGAGCGCGCAACACCGGGGAGCTGTTTTTT	CASSSDAGARNTGELFF
TRBV29-1	NA	17	TRBD2	TRBJ2-7	TGCAGCGTTGGGGCTAGCGGGTCCACATCCCCCCCCTACGAGCAGTACTTC	CSVGASGSTSPPYEQYF
TRBV5-1	NA	15	TRBD1	TRBJ2-3	TGCGCCAGCAGCTTGGAGGGGACAGCTAGGGGGACGCAGTATTTT	CASSLEGTARGTQYF
TRBV28	NA	11	NA	TRBJ2-3	TGTGCCAGCAGTTTAGAGGTTACGCAGTATTTT	CASSLEVTQYF
TRBV5-1	NA	16	TRBD2	TRBJ2-3	TGCGCCAGCACCCCCGGAGGTAGCGGGCTTCCAGATACGCAGTATTTT	CASTPGGSGLPDTQYF
TRBV29-1	once	16	TRBD2	TRBJ2-3	TGCAGCGTTCTTACCCCATCTAGCGGGAGGACAGATACGCAGTATTTT	CSVLTPSSGRTDTQYF
TRBV27	NA	17	NA	TRBJ2-7	TGTGCCAGCAGTTTTTCCTTCTCGGGGTGGGGAGGAAACGAGCAGTACTTC	CASSFSFSGWGGNEQYF
TRBV9	NA	16	NA	TRBJ2-3	TGTGCCAGCAGCGGGGTTTTGGCTCTAGCCTCAGATACGCAGTATTTT	CASSGVLALASDTQYF
TRBV7-2	few	14	NA	TRBJ2-3	TGTGCCAGCAGCTTAGCCTTAGAGGCTGATACGCAGTATTTT	CASSLALEADTQYF
TRBV11-1	NA	13	TRBD2	TRBJ2-3	TGTGCCAGCAGCCGGGAGGGGGCAGATACGCAGTATTTT	CASSREGADTQYF
TRBV10-3	NA	16	TRBD2	TRBJ2-7	TGTGCCATCAGTGAGAGGGGTCGCGGGAGGAACGACGAGCAGTACTTC	CAISERGRGRNDEQYF
TRBV5-1	few	14	NA	TRBJ2-5	TGCGCCAGCAGCCCCGGGGGACAGCAAGAGACCCAGTACTTC	CASSPGGQQETQYF
TRBV6-1	NA	12	NA	TRBJ1-5	TGTGCCAGCAGTGAAGTATGGCAGCCCCAGCATTTT	CASSEVWQPQHF
TRBV7-8	NA	15	NA	TRBJ2-5	TGTGCCAGCAGCCCTGCGAGGGGCGAGGAAGAGACCCAGTACTTC	CASSPARGEEETQYF
TRBV14	few	14	NA	TRBJ2-1	TGTGCCAGCAGCCAAGCGACAGTCTACAATGAGCAGTTCTTC	CASSQATVYNEQFF
TRBV25-1	NA	17	TRBD1	TRBJ2-7	TGTGCCAGCAGTGGACGGAAGGACAGGGACATCTCCTACGAGCAGTACTTC	CASSGRKDRDISYEQYF
TRBV13	NA	17	TRBD2	TRBJ2-3	TGTGCCAGCAGCTTAGGCCGTAGTAAGCTAGCGGCAGATACGCAGTATTTT	CASSLGRSKLAADTQYF
TRBV9	NA	12	TRBD2	TRBJ2-1	TGTGCCAGCAGAGGCCTAGCGGATGAGCAGTTCTTC	CASRGLADEQFF
TRBV5-1	many	16	TRBD2	TRBJ2-1	TGCGCCAGCAGCTTGGACACGGGACTAGCGGGAGTGGTTCAGTTCTTC	CASSLDTGLAGVVQFF
TRBV5-1	NA	16	NA	TRBJ2-7	TGCGCCAGCAGCTTGACAGATCAGGGTTTGGTCTACGAGCAGTACTTC	CASSLTDQGLVYEQYF
TRBV7-9	NA	16	TRBD2	TRBJ2-1	TGTGCCAGCAGCTTAAGCCTAGCGGGCTCCTACAATGAGCAGTTCTTC	CASSLSLAGSYNEQFF
TRBV6-5	NA	15	TRBD1	TRBJ1-1	TGTGCCAGCAGCCCCCAGACAGGGACGAACACTGAAGCTTTCTTT	CASSPQTGTNTEAFF
TRBV11-2	NA	14	TRBD1	TRBJ1-1	TGTGCCAGCAGCTTAGATTTACAGGGGCTTGAAGCTTTCTTT	CASSLDLQGLEAFF
TRBV7-9	few	15	NA	TRBJ2-1	TGTGCCAGCAGTACGGAGCTACCCTCCTACAATGAGCAGTTCTTC	CASSTELPSYNEQFF
TRBV9	NA	19	TRBD1	TRBJ2-7	TGTGCCAGCAGCGGACACGGGACAGGGGGCGACGGGAGATCCTACGAGCAGTACTTC	CASSGHGTGGDGRSYEQYF
TRBV7-2	few	11	NA	TRBJ2-2	TGTGCCAGCAGCTCGACCGGGGAGCTGTTTTTT	CASSSTGELFF
TRBV10-1	once	11	NA	TRBJ2-1	TGCGCCAGCAGCATCGGGGCTAGGCAGTTCTTC	CASSIGARQFF
TRBV9	NA	13	TRBD1	TRBJ1-3	TGTGCCAGCAGCCTAACACAGGGGGCTACCATATATTTT	CASSLTQGATIYF
TRBV6-1	NA	13	NA	TRBJ1-2	TGTGCCAGCAGGGACGGGCCGGGCTATGGCTACACCTTC	CASRDGPGYGYTF
TRBV5-1	NA	12	NA	TRBJ1-1	TGCGCCAGCAGCTTGAATTACGGTGAAGCTTTCTTT	CASSLNYGEAFF